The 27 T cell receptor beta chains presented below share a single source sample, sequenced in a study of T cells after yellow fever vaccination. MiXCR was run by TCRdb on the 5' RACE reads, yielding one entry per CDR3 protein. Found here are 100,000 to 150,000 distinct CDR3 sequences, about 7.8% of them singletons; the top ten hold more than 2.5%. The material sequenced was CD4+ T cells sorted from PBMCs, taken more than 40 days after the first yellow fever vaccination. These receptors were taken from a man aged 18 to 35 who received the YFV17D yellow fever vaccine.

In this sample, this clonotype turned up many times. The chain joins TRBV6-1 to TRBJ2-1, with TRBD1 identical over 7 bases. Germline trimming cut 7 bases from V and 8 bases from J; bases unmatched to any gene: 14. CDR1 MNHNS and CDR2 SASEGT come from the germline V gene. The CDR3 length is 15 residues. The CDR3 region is CASTTPGTAAHEQFF. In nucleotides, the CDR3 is TGTGCCAGCACAACTCCCGGGACAGCTGCCCATGAGCAGTTCTTC.

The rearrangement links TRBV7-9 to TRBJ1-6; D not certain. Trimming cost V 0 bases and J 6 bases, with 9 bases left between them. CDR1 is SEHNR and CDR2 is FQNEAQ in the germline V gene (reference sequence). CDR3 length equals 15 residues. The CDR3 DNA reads TGTGCCAGCAGCTTAGCGTTAGGCCGTAATTCACCCCTCCACTTT. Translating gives CASSLALGRNSPLHF.

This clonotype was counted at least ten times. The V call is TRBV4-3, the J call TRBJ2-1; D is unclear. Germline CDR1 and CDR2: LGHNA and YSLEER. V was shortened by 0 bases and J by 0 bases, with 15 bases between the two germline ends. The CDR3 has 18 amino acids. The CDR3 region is CASSQETRPMSSYNEQFF. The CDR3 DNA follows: TGCGCCAGCAGCCAAGAGACGCGACCAATGAGCTCCTACAATGAGCAGTTCTTC.

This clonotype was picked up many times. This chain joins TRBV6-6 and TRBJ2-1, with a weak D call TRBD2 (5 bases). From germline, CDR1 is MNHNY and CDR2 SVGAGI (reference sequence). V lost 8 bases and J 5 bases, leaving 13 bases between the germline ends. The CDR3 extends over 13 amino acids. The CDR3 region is CASARRADNEQFF. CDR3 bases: TGTGCCAGCGCGCGGCGGGCGGACAATGAGCAGTTCTTC.

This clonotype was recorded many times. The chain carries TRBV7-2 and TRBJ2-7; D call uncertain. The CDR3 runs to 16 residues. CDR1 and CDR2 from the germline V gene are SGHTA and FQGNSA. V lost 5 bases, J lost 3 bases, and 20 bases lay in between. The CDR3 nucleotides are TGTGCCAGCAGCCTCCGGGCACCACTCAAATTCTACGAGCAGTACTTC. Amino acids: CASSLRAPLKFYEQYF.

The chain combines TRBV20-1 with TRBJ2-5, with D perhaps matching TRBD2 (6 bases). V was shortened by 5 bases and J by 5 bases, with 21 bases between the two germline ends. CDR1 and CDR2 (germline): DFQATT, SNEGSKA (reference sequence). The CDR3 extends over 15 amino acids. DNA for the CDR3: TGCAGTGCTCTGACTGGGACGCTCCGGGGGGAGACCCAGTACTTC. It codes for CSALTGTLRGETQYF.

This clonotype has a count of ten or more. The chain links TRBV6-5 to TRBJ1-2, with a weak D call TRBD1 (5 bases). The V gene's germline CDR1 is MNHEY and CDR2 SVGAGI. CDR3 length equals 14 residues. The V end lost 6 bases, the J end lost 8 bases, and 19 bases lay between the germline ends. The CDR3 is CASRLTGAPSGYTF. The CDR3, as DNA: TGTGCCAGCAGACTCACCGGGGCGCCGAGCGGCTACACCTTC.

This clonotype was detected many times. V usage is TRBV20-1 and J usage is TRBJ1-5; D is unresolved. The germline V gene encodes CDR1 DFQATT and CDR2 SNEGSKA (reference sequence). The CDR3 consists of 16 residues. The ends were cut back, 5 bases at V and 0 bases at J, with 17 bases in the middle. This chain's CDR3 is CSAQNRGGYSNQPQHF. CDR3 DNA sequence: TGCAGTGCTCAAAACAGAGGCGGGTATAGCAATCAGCCCCAGCATTTT.

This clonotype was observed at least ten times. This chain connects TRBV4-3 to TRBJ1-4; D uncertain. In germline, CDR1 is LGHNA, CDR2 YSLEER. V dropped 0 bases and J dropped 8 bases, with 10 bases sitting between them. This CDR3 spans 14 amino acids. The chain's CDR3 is CASSQDPFGEKLFF. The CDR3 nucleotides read TGCGCCAGCAGCCAAGATCCATTCGGGGAAAAACTGTTTTTT.

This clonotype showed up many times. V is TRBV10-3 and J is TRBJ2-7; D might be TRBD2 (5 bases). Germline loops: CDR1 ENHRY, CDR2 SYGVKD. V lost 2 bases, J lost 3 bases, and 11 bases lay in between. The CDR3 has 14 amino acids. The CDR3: CAISEGGPGYEQYV. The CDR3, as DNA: TGTGCCATCAGTGAGGGCGGGCCAGGCTACGAGCAGTACGTC.

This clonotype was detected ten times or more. CDR3 sequence (DNA): TGTGCCAGCAGCCAAAGAGGACTAGCCAAAAACATTCAGTACTTC. Translation gives CASSQRGLAKNIQYF. The V and J genes are TRBV7-9 and TRBJ2-4, with D perhaps TRBD2 (5 bases). The germline V gene has CDR1 SEHNR and CDR2 FQNEAQ (reference sequence). Trimming pared 5 bases from V and 0 bases from J, leaving 11 bases between. CDR3 size: 15 residues.

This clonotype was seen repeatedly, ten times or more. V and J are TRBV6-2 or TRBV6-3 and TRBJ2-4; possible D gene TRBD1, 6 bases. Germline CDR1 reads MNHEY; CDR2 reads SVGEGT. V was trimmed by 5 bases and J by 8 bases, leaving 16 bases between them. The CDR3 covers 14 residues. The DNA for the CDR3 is TGTGCCAGCAGTCCCGACAGGTTAGGCTACATTCAGTACTTC. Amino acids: CASSPDRLGYIQYF.

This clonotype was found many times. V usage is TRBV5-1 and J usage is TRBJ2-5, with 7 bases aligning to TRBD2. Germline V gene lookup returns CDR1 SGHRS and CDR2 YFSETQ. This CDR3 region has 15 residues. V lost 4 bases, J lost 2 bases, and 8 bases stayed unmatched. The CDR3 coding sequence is TGCGCCAGCAGCGTGACCGGGACTATGCAAGAGACCCAGTACTTC. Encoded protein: CASSVTGTMQETQYF.

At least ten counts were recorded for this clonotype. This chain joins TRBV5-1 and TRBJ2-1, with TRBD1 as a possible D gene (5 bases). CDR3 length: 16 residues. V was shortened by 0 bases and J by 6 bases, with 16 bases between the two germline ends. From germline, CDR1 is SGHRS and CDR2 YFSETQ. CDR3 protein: CASSLAEQGRANEQFF. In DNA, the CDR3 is TGCGCCAGCAGCTTGGCCGAGCAGGGTCGAGCCAATGAGCAGTTCTTC.

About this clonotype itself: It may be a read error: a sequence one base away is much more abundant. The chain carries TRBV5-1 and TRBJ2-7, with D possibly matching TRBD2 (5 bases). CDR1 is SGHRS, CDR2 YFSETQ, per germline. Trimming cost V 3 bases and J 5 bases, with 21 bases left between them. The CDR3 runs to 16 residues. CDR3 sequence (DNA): TGCGCCAGCAGCTCCACCCTGACTTCGTCGAGGGACGAGCAGTACTTC. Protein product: CASSSTLTSSRDEQYF.

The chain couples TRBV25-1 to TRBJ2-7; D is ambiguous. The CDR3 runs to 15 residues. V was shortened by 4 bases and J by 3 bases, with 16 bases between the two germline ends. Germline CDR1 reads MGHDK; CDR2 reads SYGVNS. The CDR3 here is CASSGPGTEVYEQYF. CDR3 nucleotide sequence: TGTGCCAGCAGTGGACCCGGCACCGAGGTCTACGAGCAGTACTTC.

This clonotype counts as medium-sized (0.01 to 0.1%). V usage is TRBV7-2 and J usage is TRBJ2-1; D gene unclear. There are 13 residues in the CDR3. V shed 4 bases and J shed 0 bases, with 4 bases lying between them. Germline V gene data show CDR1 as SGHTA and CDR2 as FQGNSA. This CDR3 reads CASSSNSYNEQFF. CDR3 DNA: TGTGCCAGCAGCTCCAACTCCTACAATGAGCAGTTCTTC.

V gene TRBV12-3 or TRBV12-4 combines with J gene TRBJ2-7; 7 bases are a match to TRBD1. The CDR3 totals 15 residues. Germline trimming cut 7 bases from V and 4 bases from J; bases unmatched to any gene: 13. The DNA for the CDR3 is TGTGCCAGCATAACCAGGGGGTTTAAGCCTTACGAGCAGTACTTC. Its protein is CASITRGFKPYEQYF.

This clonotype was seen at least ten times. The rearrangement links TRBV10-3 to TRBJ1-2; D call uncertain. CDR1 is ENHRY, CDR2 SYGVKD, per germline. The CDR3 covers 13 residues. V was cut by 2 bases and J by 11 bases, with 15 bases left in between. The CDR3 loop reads CAISEPGSLGYTF. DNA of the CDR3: TGTGCCATCAGTGAGCCCGGGTCCCTTGGATACACCTTC.

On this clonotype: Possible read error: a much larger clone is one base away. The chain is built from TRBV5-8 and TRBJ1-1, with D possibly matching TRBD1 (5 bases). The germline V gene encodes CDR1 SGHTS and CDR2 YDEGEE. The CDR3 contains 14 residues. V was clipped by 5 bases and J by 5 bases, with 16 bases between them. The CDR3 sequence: CASRLLGVGTEAFF. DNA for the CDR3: TGTGCCAGCAGACTGCTGGGGGTGGGGACTGAAGCTTTCTTT.

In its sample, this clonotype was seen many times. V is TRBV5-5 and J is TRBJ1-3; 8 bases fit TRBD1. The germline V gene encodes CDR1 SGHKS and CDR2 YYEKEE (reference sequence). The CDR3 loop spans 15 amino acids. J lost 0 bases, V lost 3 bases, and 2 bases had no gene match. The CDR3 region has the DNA TGTGCCAGCAGCTGGGACAGGAGCTCTGGAAACACCATATATTTT. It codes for CASSWDRSSGNTIYF.

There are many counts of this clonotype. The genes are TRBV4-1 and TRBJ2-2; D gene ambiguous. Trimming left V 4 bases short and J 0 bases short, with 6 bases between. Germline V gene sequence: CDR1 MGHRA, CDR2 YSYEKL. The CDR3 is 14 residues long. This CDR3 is CASSPAANTGELFF. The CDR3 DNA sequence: TGCGCCAGCAGCCCCGCGGCGAACACCGGGGAGCTGTTTTTT.

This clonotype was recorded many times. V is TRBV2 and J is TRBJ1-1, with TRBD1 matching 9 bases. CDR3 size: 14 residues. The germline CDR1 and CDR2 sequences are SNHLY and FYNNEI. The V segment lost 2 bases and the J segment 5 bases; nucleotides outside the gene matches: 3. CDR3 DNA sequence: TGTGCCAGCAGTGAAATCGGGACAGGGACTGAAGCTTTCTTT. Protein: CASSEIGTGTEAFF.

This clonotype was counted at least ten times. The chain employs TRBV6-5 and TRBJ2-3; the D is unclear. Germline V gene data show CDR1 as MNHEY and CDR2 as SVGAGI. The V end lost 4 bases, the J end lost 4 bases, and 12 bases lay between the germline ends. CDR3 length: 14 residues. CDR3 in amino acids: CASSSDRGADTQYF. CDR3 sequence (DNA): TGTGCCAGCAGTTCCGATAGAGGTGCAGATACGCAGTATTTT.

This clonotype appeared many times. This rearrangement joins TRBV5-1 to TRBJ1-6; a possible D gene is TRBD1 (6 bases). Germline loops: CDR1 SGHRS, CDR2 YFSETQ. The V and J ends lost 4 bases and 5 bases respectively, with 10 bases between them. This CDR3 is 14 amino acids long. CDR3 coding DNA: TGCGCCAGCAGCAATCAGGGGCATAATTCACCCCTCCACTTT. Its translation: CASSNQGHNSPLHF. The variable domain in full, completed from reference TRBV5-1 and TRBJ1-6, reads KAGVTQTPRYLIKTRGQQVTLSCSPISGHRSVSWYQQTPGQGLQFLFEYFSETQRNKGNFPGRFSGRQFSNSRSEMNVSTLELGDSALYLCASSNQGHNSPLHFGNGTRLTVT.

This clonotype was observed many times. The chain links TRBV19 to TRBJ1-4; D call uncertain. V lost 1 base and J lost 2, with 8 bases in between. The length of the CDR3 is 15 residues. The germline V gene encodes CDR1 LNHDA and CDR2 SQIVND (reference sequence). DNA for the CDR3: TGTGCCAGTAGTATAGTCGGAGCCACTAATGAAAAACTGTTTTTT. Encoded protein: CASSIVGATNEKLFF.

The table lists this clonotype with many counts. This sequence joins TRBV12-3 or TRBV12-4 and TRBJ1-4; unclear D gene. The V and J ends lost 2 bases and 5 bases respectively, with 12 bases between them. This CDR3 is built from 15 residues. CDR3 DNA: TGTGCCAGCAGTTTACGAGCTAGGCCCAATGAAAAACTGTTTTTT. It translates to CASSLRARPNEKLFF.